Given below is one T cell receptor beta chain in context. These donors counted as nominally healthy when sampled, but unrecorded immune exposures were likely. This CDR3 spans 13 amino acids. The J segment lost 12 bases and the V segment lost 0 bases, leaving 0 bases of the junction unmatched. The germline V gene encodes CDR1 SGHTA and CDR2 FQGTGA. PCR was performed using 60 Vbeta and 13 Jbeta primers. TCRdb's table, derived via immunoSEQ multiplex PCR, lists solely in-frame clones and lacks some. Of about 130,000 clones listed, over 70% were seen once; the top ten hold 3% to 4%. These data originate in a study of cytomegalovirus exposure and HLA in healthy donors.

V gene TRBV7-3 combines with J gene TRBJ1-6; 9 positions match TRBD1. The TCR comes from a woman aged 40 to 50 in good health and CMV-seronegative. The sample comprised PBMCs. Written as DNA, the CDR3 is TGTGCCAGCAGCTTAACGGACAGGGGACCCCTCCACTTT. It yields the protein CASSLTDRGPLHF. The full variable domain, its missing parts supplied by reference TRBV7-3 and TRBJ1-6, is GAGVSQTPSNKVTEKGKYVELRCDPISGHTALYWYRQSLGQGPEFLIYFQGTGAADDSGLPNDRFFAVRPEGSVSTLKIQRTERGDSAVYLCASSLTDRGPLHFGNGTRLTVT.